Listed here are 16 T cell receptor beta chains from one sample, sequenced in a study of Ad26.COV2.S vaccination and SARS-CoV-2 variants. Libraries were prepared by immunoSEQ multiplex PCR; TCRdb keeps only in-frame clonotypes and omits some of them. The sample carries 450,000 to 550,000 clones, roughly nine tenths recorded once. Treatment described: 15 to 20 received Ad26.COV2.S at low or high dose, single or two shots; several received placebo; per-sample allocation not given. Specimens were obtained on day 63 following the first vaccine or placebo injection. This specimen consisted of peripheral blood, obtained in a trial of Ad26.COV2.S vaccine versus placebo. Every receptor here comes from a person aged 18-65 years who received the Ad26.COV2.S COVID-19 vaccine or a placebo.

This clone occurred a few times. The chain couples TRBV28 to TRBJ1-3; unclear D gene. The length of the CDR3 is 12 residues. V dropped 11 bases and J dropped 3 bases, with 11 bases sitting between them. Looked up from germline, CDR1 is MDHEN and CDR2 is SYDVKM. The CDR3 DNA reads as TGTGCCTCGACCGGGAGTGGAAACACCATATATTTT. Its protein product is CASTGSGNTIYF.

The CDR3 nucleotides are TGTGCCAGTATGCGGGACAGGTCTAAGAACACTGAAGCTTTCTTT. Its translation: CASMRDRSKNTEAFF. The chain employs TRBV19 and TRBJ1-1; the match to TRBD1 covers 8 bases. Germline trimming cut 7 bases from V and 1 base from J; bases unmatched to any gene: 8. The length of the CDR3 is 15 residues. Germline V gene lookup returns CDR1 LNHDA and CDR2 SQIVND (reference sequence).

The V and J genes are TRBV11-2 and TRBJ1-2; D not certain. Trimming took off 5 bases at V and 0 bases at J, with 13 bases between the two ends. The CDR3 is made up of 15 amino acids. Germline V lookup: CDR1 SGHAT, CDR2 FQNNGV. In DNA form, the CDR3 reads TGTGCCAGCAGCCAGGCGTCGGGCCCTAACTATGGCTACACCTTC. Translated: CASSQASGPNYGYTF. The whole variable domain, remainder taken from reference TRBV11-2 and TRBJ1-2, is EAGVAQSPRYKIIEKRQSVAFWCNPISGHATLYWYQQILGQGPKLLIQFQNNGVVDDSQLPKDRFSAERLKGVDSTLKIQPAKLEDSAVYLCASSQASGPNYGYTFGSGTRLTVV.

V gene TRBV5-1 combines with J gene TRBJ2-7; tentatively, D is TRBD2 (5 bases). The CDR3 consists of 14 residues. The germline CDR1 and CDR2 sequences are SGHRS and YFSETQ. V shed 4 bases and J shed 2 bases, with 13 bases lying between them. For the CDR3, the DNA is TGCGCCAGCAGCCCTGTCGGGGTCCCCTACGAGCAGTACTTC. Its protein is CASSPVGVPYEQYF.

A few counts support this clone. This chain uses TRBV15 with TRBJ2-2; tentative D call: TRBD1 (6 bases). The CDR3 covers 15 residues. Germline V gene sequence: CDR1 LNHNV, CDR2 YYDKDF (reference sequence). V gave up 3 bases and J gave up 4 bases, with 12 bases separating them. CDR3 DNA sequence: TGTGCCACCAGCAGGGGGGCAGGGACCACCGGGGAGCTGTTTTTT. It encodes CATSRGAGTTGELFF.

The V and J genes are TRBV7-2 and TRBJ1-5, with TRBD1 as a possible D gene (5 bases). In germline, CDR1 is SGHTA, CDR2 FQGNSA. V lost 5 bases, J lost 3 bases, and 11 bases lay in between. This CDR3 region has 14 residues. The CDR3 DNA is TGTGCCAGCAGCGTAGACAGTTCCAATCAGCCCCAGCATTTT. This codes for CASSVDSSNQPQHF.

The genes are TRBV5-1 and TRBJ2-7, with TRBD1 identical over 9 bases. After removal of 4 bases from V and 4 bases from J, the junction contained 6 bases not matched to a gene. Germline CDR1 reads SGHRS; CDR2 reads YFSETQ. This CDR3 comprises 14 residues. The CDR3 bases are TGCGCCAGCAGCCTGGACAGGGGCTGGTACGAGCAGTACTTC. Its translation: CASSLDRGWYEQYF.

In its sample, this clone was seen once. The CDR3 loop is CASSFHKGQGQETQYF. Written as DNA, the CDR3 is TGTGCCAGCAGTTTCCATAAGGGACAGGGGCAAGAGACCCAGTACTTC. The chain joins TRBV6-5 to TRBJ2-5; 10 bases are shared with TRBD1. V lost 4 bases, J lost 2 bases, and 7 bases stayed unmatched. The CDR3 runs 16 residues. The germline V gene encodes CDR1 MNHEY and CDR2 SVGAGI.

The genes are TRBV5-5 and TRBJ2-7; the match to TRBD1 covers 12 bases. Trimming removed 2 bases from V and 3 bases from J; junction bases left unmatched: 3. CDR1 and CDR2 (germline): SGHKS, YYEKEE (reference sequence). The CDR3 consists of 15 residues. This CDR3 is CASSFRDRGLYEQYF. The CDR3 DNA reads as TGTGCCAGCAGCTTCCGGGACAGGGGGCTCTACGAGCAGTACTTC.

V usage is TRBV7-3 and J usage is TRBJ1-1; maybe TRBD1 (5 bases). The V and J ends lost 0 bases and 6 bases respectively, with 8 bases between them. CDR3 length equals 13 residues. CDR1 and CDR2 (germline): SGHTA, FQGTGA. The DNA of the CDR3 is TGTGCCAGCAGCTTAACGGAGGGGTCTGAAGCTTTCTTT. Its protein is CASSLTEGSEAFF.

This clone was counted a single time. The CDR3 DNA follows: TGCGCCAGCAGCCCGGGACAGGGACATCAGCCCCAGCATTTT. Its protein product is CASSPGQGHQPQHF. The chain has TRBV5-1 and TRBJ1-5; 9 nucleotides align to TRBD1. The germline V gene encodes CDR1 SGHRS and CDR2 YFSETQ. The CDR3 has 14 residues. V dropped 4 bases and J dropped 5; count of bases not matched to a gene: 4.

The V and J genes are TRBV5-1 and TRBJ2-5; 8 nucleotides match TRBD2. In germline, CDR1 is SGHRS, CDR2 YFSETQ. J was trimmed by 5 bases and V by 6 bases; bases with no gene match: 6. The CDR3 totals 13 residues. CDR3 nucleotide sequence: TGCGCCAGCAACCGGGAGGGCCGTGAGACCCAGTACTTC. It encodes CASNREGRETQYF.

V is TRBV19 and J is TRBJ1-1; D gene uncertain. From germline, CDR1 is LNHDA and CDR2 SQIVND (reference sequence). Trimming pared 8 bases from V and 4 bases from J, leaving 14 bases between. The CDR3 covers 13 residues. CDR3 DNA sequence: TGTGCCAGTCGCAAAGCGCGGGGCACTGAAGCTTTCTTT. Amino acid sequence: CASRKARGTEAFF.

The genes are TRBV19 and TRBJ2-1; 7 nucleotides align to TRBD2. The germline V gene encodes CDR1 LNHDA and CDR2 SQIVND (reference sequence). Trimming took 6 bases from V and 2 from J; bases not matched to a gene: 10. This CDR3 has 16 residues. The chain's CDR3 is CASRGGAGVTYNEQFF. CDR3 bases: TGTGCCAGTAGAGGAGGGGCGGGAGTCACCTACAATGAGCAGTTCTTC.

DNA of the CDR3: TGTGCCAGCAGTGAAGCTTGGGGGGTGGTCAGGGCTCCGTACAATGAGCAGTTCTTC. It encodes CASSEAWGVVRAPYNEQFF. The gene calls are TRBV2 and TRBJ2-1, with D maybe TRBD2 (6 bases). The CDR3 covers 19 residues. V lost 0 bases and J lost 4, with 22 bases in between. Germline CDR1 is SNHLY and CDR2 is FYNNEI.

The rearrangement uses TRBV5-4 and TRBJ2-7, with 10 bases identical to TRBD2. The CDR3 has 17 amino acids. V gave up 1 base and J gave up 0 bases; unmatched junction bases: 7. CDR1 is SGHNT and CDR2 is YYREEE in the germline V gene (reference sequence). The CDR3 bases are TGTGCCAGCAGCTTGTTTATAAGGACTAGCGGCTCCTACGAGCAGTACTTC. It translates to CASSLFIRTSGSYEQYF.